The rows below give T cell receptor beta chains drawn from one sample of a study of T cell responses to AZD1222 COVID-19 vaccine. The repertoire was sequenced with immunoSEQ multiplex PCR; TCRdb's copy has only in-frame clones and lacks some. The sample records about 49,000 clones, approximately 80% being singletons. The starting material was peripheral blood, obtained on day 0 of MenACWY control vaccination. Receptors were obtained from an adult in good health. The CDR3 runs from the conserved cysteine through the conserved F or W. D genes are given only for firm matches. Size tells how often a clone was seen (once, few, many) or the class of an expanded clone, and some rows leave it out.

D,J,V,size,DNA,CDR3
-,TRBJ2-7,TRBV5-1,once,TGCGCCAGCAGCTTGGATCCTACGAGCTCCTACGAGCAGTACTTC,CASSLDPTSSYEQYF
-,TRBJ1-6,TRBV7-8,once,TGTGCCAGCAGCCTCTTTCGAGAGTCACCCCTCCACTTT,CASSLFRESPLHF
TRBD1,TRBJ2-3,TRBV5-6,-,TGTGCCAGCAGCCAAGGACAGGCGGAAACAAAGGCAGATACGCAGTATTTT,CASSQGQAETKADTQYF
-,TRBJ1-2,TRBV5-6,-,TGTGCCAGCACCCTGGGGGCTCCGAGGGGCTATGGCTACACCTTC,CASTLGAPRGYGYTF
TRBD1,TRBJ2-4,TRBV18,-,TGTGCCAGCTCACCCCAGGGGGCGGAGAACATTCAGTACTTC,CASSPQGAENIQYF
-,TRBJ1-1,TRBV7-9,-,TGTGCCAGCAGGATGTCGGGCACTGAAGCTTTCTTT,CASRMSGTEAFF
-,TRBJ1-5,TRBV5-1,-,TGCGCCAGCAGAATCACAGCGGGTCAGCCCCAGCATTTT,CASRITAGQPQHF
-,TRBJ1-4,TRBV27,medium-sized,TGTGCCAGCAGTGGCCGCCGGGCGCAGGGTACGCCCCTGTTTTTT,CASSGRRAQGTPLFF
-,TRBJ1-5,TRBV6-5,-,TGTGCCAGCAGAATGGGGGGGAATCAGCCCCAGCATTTT,CASRMGGNQPQHF
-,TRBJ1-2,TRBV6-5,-,TGTGCCAGCAGTAGGGGGGTTAGCTATGGCTACACCTTC,CASSRGVSYGYTF
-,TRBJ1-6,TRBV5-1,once,TGCGCCAGTACAGGGAACTCCTATAATTCACCCCTCCACTTT,CASTGNSYNSPLHF
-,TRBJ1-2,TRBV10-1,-,TGCGCCAGCAGAGACCGGGCGGGCTATGGCTACACCTTC,CASRDRAGYGYTF
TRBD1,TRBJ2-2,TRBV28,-,TGTGCCAGCAGTGGCTTCGGGACAGGATCCGGGGAGCTGTTTTTT,CASSGFGTGSGELFF
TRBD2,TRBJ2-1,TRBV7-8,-,TGTGCCAGCAGCCGAGCGGGGAAGGCCAATGAGCAGTTCTTC,CASSRAGKANEQFF
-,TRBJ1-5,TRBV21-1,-,TGTGCCAGCTACCTCGGGTGGAAGGGTCAGCCCCAGCATTTT,CASYLGWKGQPQHF